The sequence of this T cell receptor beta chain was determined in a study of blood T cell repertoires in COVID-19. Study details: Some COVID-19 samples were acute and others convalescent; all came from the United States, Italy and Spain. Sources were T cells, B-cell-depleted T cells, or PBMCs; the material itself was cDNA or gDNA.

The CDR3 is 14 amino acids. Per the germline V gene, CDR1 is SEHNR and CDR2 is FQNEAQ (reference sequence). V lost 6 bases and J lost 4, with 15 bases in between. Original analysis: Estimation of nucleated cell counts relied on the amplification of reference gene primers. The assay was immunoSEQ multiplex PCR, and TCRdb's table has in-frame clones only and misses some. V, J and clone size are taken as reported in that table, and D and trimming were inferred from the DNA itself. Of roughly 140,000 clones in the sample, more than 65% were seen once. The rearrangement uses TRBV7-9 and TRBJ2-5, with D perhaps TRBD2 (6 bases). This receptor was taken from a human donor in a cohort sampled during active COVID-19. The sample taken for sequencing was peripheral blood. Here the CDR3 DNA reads TGTGCCAGCAGTAACCGGGGGATGGGAGAGACCCAGTACTTC. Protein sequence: CASSNRGMGETQYF.